The clone carrying this T cell receptor beta chain appeared once. The CDR3 runs 10 residues. The V and J ends lost 1 base and 8 bases respectively, with 3 bases between them. Germline loops: CDR1 DFQATT, CDR2 SNEGSKA (reference sequence). Donors, who were enrolled in a single-arm phase I dose-escalation trial, received nivolumab, ipilimumab, aspirin, low-dose cyclophosphamide and low-dose radiotherapy. This sample was included in a study of low-dose radiotherapy and immunotherapy resistance in tumors. About the study: Once cycle 1 day 1 began, patients took oral aspirin 300 mg daily for four cycles.

Primers used for first-strand cDNA, a TRAV- and TRBV-specific set, covered both alpha and beta chains. TCRs were amplified for about 18 PCR cycles with a constant-region primer and V-primer adapter. TCRdb ran MiXCR on the reads and lists one entry per CDR3 protein. There are roughly 8,700 distinct CDR3 sequences in the sample; roughly two thirds occur only once, and around 6.5% lies in the top ten. The sequence derives from a human donor with advanced metastatic prostate, ovarian, gallbladder or colorectal cancer (not recorded which). This table probably holds off-target reads from a library built for another chain. This chain joins TRBV20-1 and TRBJ2-1, with D unresolved. The DNA for the CDR3 is TGCAGTGCTAGAGTTGATGAGCAGTTCTTC. It yields the protein CSARVDEQFF.